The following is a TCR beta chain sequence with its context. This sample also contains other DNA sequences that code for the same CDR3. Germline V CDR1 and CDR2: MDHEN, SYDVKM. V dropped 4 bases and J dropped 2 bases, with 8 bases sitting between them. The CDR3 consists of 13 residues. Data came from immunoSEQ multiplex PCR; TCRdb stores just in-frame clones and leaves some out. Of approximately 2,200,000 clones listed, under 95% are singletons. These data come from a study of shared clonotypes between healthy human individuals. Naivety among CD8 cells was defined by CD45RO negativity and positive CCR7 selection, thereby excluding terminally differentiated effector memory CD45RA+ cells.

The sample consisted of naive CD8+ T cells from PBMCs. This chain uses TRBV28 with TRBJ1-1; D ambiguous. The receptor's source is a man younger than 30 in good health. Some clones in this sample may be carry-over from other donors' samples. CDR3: CASSSRENTEAFF. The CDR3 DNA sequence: TGTGCCAGCAGTTCCCGGGAAAACACTGAAGCTTTCTTT.